Here is one TCR beta chain with its context. The CDR3 sequence is 15 residues long. The germline CDR1 and CDR2 sequences are SGDLS and YYNGEE. Trimming cost V 3 bases and J 4 bases; bases outside gene matches: 8. This record belongs to a study of blood T cell repertoires in COVID-19. Study summary: Collection of acute and convalescent COVID-19 samples took place in the United States, Italy and Spain. T cells, B-cell-depleted T cells, or PBMCs supplied cDNA or gDNA.

Authors' processing steps: Quantification of nucleated cells was approximated via reference gene primer amplification. The assay was immunoSEQ multiplex PCR, and TCRdb's table has in-frame clones only and misses some. The V and J calls and clone size come from that table; D and trimming were worked out from the DNA. Counted here are 70,000 to 85,000 clones, roughly 87% occurring once; the ten biggest clones make up about 3%. This sequence originates from a woman aged 50 to 60 with active or convalescent COVID-19. The specimen sequenced was peripheral blood. The chain has TRBV9 and TRBJ1-2, with 8 bases identical to TRBD1. The CDR3 DNA reads TGTGCCAGCAGCGCAGGACAGGGTTACAGCTATGGCTACACCTTC. Protein product: CASSAGQGYSYGYTF.